These T cell receptor beta chains were read from a single sample in a study of Ad26.COV2.S vaccination and SARS-CoV-2 variants. Measured with immunoSEQ multiplex PCR; TCRdb has only the in-frame clones, and not every one. Here the sample spans some 460,000 clones, roughly nine tenths being singletons. Material: peripheral blood, obtained in a trial of Ad26.COV2.S vaccine versus placebo. The receptors derive from a person aged 18-60 years who received the Ad26.COV2.S COVID-19 vaccine or a placebo. Each CDR3 is given with its conserved first and last residue. The D gene is left open where the match is weak. Clone size, where shown, is once, few, many, or a class for clones that have expanded.

v_gene	abundance	d_gene	j_gene	CDR3aa	CDR3nt
TRBV4-1	.	TRBD2	TRBJ2-5	CASSQAGTSGRQETQYF	TGCGCCAGCAGCCAAGCCGGGACTAGCGGGAGACAAGAGACCCAGTACTTC
TRBV6-5	.	.	TRBJ2-7	CASATYEQYF	TGTGCCAGCGCAACCTACGAGCAGTACTTC
TRBV3-1/TRBV3-2	.	.	TRBJ2-7	CASSLAWPYEQYF	TGTGCCAGCAGCCTTGCTTGGCCCTACGAGCAGTACTTC
TRBV4-1	.	.	TRBJ2-1	CASSPLVRGSYNEQFF	TGCGCCAGCAGCCCATTGGTCAGGGGATCCTACAATGAGCAGTTCTTC
TRBV7-9	.	TRBD2	TRBJ2-7	CASSSGLAGNEQYF	TGTGCCAGCAGCTCGGGACTAGCGGGTAACGAGCAGTACTTC
TRBV27	.	.	TRBJ1-1	CASSLRGTEAFF	TGTGCCAGCAGTTTAAGAGGGACTGAAGCTTTCTTT
TRBV4-3	.	.	TRBJ1-1	CASSYVTAYGTGAFF	TGCGCCAGCAGCTACGTCACCGCTTATGGTACTGGGGCTTTCTTT
TRBV7-2	once	.	TRBJ2-3	CASSLGREDTQYF	TGTGCCAGCAGCCTCGGACGGGAGGATACGCAGTATTTT
TRBV2	.	TRBD1	TRBJ1-2	CASSGFTGAANYGYTF	TGTGCCAGCAGCGGGTTTACAGGGGCCGCTAACTATGGCTACACCTTC
TRBV18	.	.	TRBJ2-5	CASSPRILSSGETQYF	TGTGCCAGCTCACCACGGATTCTCTCAAGCGGGGAGACCCAGTACTTC
TRBV5-1	once	TRBD1	TRBJ1-1	CASSLSTGVNTEAFF	TGCGCCAGCAGCTTGTCTACAGGGGTGAACACTGAAGCTTTCTTT
TRBV7-9	.	TRBD1	TRBJ1-5	CASSLDPGQGFSGNQPQHF	TGTGCCAGCAGCTTAGACCCGGGACAGGGGTTTTCAGGCAATCAGCCCCAGCATTTT
TRBV6-6	.	TRBD1	TRBJ1-2	CASSYSTGGYGYTF	TGTGCCAGCAGTTACTCTACAGGGGGCTATGGCTACACCTTC
TRBV19	.	TRBD1	TRBJ2-5	CASSLAPGQGVETQYF	TGTGCCAGTAGTCTCGCTCCGGGACAGGGAGTGGAGACCCAGTACTTC
TRBV18	.	.	TRBJ1-1	CASSSGANTEAFF	TGTGCCAGCTCCTCCGGCGCTAACACTGAAGCTTTCTTT
TRBV2	few	.	TRBJ1-1	CASSEVMWNTEAFF	TGTGCCAGCAGTGAAGTGATGTGGAACACTGAAGCTTTCTTT
TRBV20-1	.	.	TRBJ2-1	CSARKPLGQFF	TGCAGTGCTAGAAAGCCGCTCGGGCAGTTCTTC
TRBV9	once	TRBD1	TRBJ1-2	CASSDGTGGGYGYTF	TGTGCCAGCAGCGATGGGACAGGGGGCGGCTATGGCTACACCTTC
TRBV5-3	.	.	TRBJ1-6	CARMENGERENSPLHF	TGTGCCAGAATGGAGAACGGGGAAAGAGAGAATTCACCCCTCCACTTT
TRBV6-5	.	TRBD1	TRBJ2-7	CASSPNAGGIWKYF	TGTGCCAGCAGTCCTAATGCAGGGGGAATTTGGAAGTACTTC
TRBV28	.	TRBD2	TRBJ2-2	CASSLTGKTSGGLTGELFF	TGTGCCAGCAGTCTCACGGGAAAGACTAGCGGTGGGCTGACCGGGGAGCTGTTTTTT
TRBV10-1	once	.	TRBJ2-3	CASRTPSLTIDTQYF	TGCGCCAGCAGAACGCCCTCGTTGACGATAGATACGCAGTATTTT
TRBV9	once	TRBD2	TRBJ2-1	CASSVPSGSNEQFF	TGTGCCAGCAGCGTACCTAGCGGGAGCAATGAGCAGTTCTTC
TRBV10-1	.	TRBD1	TRBJ2-2	CASSEGTANTGELFF	TGCGCCAGCAGTGAGGGGACAGCGAACACCGGGGAGCTGTTTTTT
TRBV7-9	.	.	TRBJ2-7	CASSLLQGVGSGEQYF	TGTGCCAGCAGCTTACTGCAGGGAGTCGGGTCTGGAGAGCAGTACTTC
TRBV2	.	TRBD1	TRBJ2-7	CASSGRDSPTYEQYF	TGTGCCAGCAGCGGCCGGGACAGCCCTACCTACGAGCAGTACTTC
TRBV9	.	TRBD2	TRBJ2-7	CASSVGSSGLYEQYF	TGTGCCAGCAGCGTAGGATCTAGCGGCCTTTACGAGCAGTACTTC
TRBV29-1	once	TRBD1	TRBJ1-1	CSVEQGARTEAFF	TGCAGCGTGGAGCAGGGGGCGCGAACTGAAGCTTTCTTT
TRBV19	.	TRBD1	TRBJ2-2	CASSKDRGETGELFF	TGTGCCAGTAGTAAAGACAGGGGGGAAACCGGGGAGCTGTTTTTT
TRBV30	few	TRBD1	TRBJ1-4	CAWSPGQDEKLFF	TGTGCCTGGAGCCCGGGACAGGATGAAAAACTGTTTTTT
TRBV3-1/TRBV3-2	.	TRBD2	TRBJ2-1	CASSQEAPIAGGPRNEQFF	TGTGCCAGCAGCCAAGAGGCCCCTATAGCGGGAGGGCCTAGGAATGAGCAGTTCTTC
TRBV5-1	.	.	TRBJ2-1	CASSWDIYNEQFF	TGCGCCAGCAGCTGGGACATTTACAATGAGCAGTTCTTC
TRBV29-1	once	.	TRBJ2-7	CSVLGGDYEQYF	TGCAGCGTTCTCGGAGGGGACTACGAGCAGTACTTC
TRBV9	.	.	TRBJ2-3	CASSVVGSGLTDTQYF	TGTGCCAGCAGCGTAGTCGGTAGCGGTCTCACAGATACGCAGTATTTT
TRBV2	.	.	TRBJ2-1	CASSALAKQFF	TGTGCCAGCAGTGCCTTAGCTAAGCAGTTCTTC
TRBV5-1	.	.	TRBJ1-6	CASSSTGGLSYNSPLHF	TGCGCCAGCAGCTCAACGGGGGGGCTATCCTATAATTCACCCCTCCACTTT
TRBV2	.	TRBD2	TRBJ2-3	CASSGIIAGVGDTQYF	TGTGCCAGCAGCGGTATTATAGCGGGAGTGGGTGATACGCAGTATTTT
TRBV15	.	TRBD2	TRBJ2-2	CATSSEFLAGQTGELFF	TGTGCCACCAGCAGCGAATTCCTAGCGGGGCAAACCGGGGAGCTGTTTTTT
TRBV3-1/TRBV3-2	few	.	TRBJ2-7	CASSHNDPKLDLYEQYF	TGTGCCAGCAGCCATAACGATCCGAAATTAGACCTATACGAGCAGTACTTC
TRBV5-1	.	.	TRBJ2-6	CASSLEGSPRTGANVLTF	TGCGCCAGCAGCTTGGAGGGCAGCCCCAGGACTGGGGCCAACGTCCTGACTTTC
TRBV5-4	once	.	TRBJ2-5	CASSLAQGSPETQYF	TGTGCCAGCAGCTTGGCCCAGGGGAGTCCGGAGACCCAGTACTTC
TRBV10-3	.	.	TRBJ1-6	CAIRATTPNSPLHF	TGTGCCATCAGGGCAACAACGCCTAATTCACCCCTCCACTTT
TRBV6-6	.	.	TRBJ1-1	CASSYSTVLNTEAFF	TGTGCCAGCAGTTACTCGACGGTATTAAACACTGAAGCTTTCTTT
TRBV11-3	.	.	TRBJ2-1	CASSLWNNEQFF	TGTGCCAGCAGCTTGTGGAACAATGAGCAGTTCTTC
TRBV18	.	.	TRBJ2-2	CASSPVAGELFF	TGTGCCAGCTCACCTGTAGCGGGGGAGCTGTTTTTT
TRBV7-9	once	.	TRBJ2-5	CASSWEGETQYF	TGTGCCAGCAGCTGGGAAGGAGAGACCCAGTACTTC
TRBV4-3	.	.	TRBJ1-2	CASSSSGIYGYTF	TGCGCCAGCAGCTCGTCGGGGATCTATGGCTACACCTTC
TRBV2	.	.	TRBJ2-5	CASTELGQETQYF	TGTGCCAGCACGGAATTAGGGCAAGAGACCCAGTACTTC
TRBV7-2	.	TRBD2	TRBJ2-5	CASSLGWSGGLQETQYF	TGTGCCAGCAGCTTAGGATGGTCGGGGGGGCTTCAAGAGACCCAGTACTTC
TRBV6-5	.	.	TRBJ2-5	CASSYAPRQQETQYF	TGTGCCAGCAGTTACGCCCCGCGGCAGCAAGAGACCCAGTACTTC
TRBV2	.	.	TRBJ2-1	CASSVGTRYNEQFF	TGTGCCAGCAGTGTGGGCACGAGGTACAATGAGCAGTTCTTC
TRBV29-1	.	TRBD2	TRBJ2-1	CSVFSGRTHEQFF	TGCAGCGTTTTCAGCGGGAGGACCCATGAGCAGTTCTTC
TRBV6-5	.	TRBD2	TRBJ2-5	CASISGTPQETQYF	TGTGCCAGCATTAGCGGGACACCTCAAGAGACCCAGTACTTC
TRBV24-1	.	TRBD2	TRBJ2-1	CATSRNTATNPTGLADYNEQFF	TGTGCCACCAGTCGGAATACAGCCACCAACCCTACAGGACTAGCAGACTACAATGAGCAGTTCTTC
TRBV7-9	.	.	TRBJ2-1	CASSPVGTGEQFF	TGTGCCAGCAGCCCCGTCGGGACCGGTGAGCAGTTCTTC
TRBV4-1	.	TRBD1	TRBJ1-2	CASSRDRGIQGYTF	TGCGCCAGCAGCCGAGACAGGGGCATTCAGGGCTACACCTTC
TRBV10-3	.	.	TRBJ1-5	CAISESLVTNQPQHF	TGTGCCATCAGTGAGTCGTTGGTTACGAATCAGCCCCAGCATTTT
TRBV27	once	.	TRBJ2-2	CASVRVRGGVRTGELFF	TGTGCCAGCGTTCGAGTGAGAGGGGGAGTTCGGACCGGGGAGCTGTTTTTT
TRBV30	.	.	TRBJ1-1	CAWSGGWGGDTEAFF	TGTGCCTGGAGTGGGGGATGGGGCGGGGACACTGAAGCTTTCTTT
TRBV6-2/TRBV6-3	.	.	TRBJ2-7	CASSYSKGDYEQYF	TGTGCCAGCAGTTACTCTAAGGGTGACTACGAGCAGTACTTC